This T cell receptor beta chain was captured by sequencing in a study of blood T cell repertoires in COVID-19. Overall study context: The analysed material was cDNA or gDNA that came from T cells, B-cell-depleted T cells, or PBMCs.

The germline gives CDR1 SEHNR, CDR2 FQNEAQ (reference sequence). V was cut by 0 bases and J by 2 bases, with 13 bases left in between. The CDR3 has 17 amino acids. As originally analysed: Estimation of nucleated cell counts was performed using reference gene primer amplification. Generated by immunoSEQ multiplex PCR, the TCRdb table keeps only in-frame clones and is missing some. V and J calls and clone size are as listed in that table; D and trimming were resolved from the DNA. The sample has about 220,000 clones, more than 85% seen once. Sample: peripheral blood. The rearrangement joins TRBV7-9 to TRBJ1-4; weak D call: TRBD1 (6 bases). This sequence was found in a man in his forties with active or convalescent COVID-19. The CDR3 region is CASSLATGLSTNEKLFF. The CDR3 DNA sequence: TGTGCCAGCAGCTTAGCTACAGGGCTATCGACTAATGAAAAACTGTTTTTT.